This TCR beta chain was found in a study of T cell responses to AZD1222 COVID-19 vaccine. Findings and caveats of the study: Clonal diversity was possibly underestimated, and white British individuals and females predominated among donors.

Sequenced by immunoSEQ multiplex PCR; TCRdb stores in-frame clones only, minus some. The sample lists roughly 190,000 clones, more than 80% occurring once. The CDR3 runs to 16 residues. V was pared by 1 base and J by 2 bases, with 13 bases between. Germline CDR1 is SGHRS and CDR2 is YFSETQ. On this clone itself: Its antigen remains unidentified.

The TCR was taken from an adult who received the MenACWY meningococcal vaccine as a control. The rearrangement uses TRBV5-1 and TRBJ2-1, with D possibly being TRBD1 (6 bases). The sample consisted of peripheral blood, taken 28 days after the second dose of the MenACWY control vaccine. For the CDR3, the DNA is TGCGCCAGCAGCTTGCGTGAGGGGGTCACCTACAATGAGCAGTTCTTC. The encoded protein is CASSLREGVTYNEQFF.